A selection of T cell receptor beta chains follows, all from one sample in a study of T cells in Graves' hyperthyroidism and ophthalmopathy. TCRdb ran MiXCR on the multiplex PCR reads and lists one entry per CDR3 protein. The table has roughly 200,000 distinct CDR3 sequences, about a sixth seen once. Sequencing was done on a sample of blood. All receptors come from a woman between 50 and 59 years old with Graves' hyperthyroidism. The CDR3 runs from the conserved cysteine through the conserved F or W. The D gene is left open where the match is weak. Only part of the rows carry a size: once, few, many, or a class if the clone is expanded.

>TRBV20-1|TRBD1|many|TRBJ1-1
CSARVDRRVITEAFF
TGCAGTGCTAGAGTGGACAGGAGGGTAATCACTGAAGCTTTCTTT
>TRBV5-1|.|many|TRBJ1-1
CASSLSGLMNTEAFF
TGCGCCAGCAGCCTTTCAGGGTTGATGAACACTGAAGCTTTCTTT
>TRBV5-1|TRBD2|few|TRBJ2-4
CASSWSGEGNIQYF
TGCGCCAGCAGCTGGTCCGGGGAGGGAAACATTCAGTACTTC
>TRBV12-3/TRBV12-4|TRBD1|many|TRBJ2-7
CASSWTQGGLEQYF
TGTGCCAGCAGCTGGACCCAAGGGGGCCTCGAGCAGTACTTC
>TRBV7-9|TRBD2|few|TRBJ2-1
CASSLFLAGEYRSYNEQFF
TGTGCCAGCAGCTTATTCCTAGCGGGAGAATATCGGTCCTACAATGAGCAGTTCTTC
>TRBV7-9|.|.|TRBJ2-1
CASSLAVAVDEQFF
TGTGCCAGCAGCCTCGCCGTCGCCGTCGATGAGCAGTTCTTC
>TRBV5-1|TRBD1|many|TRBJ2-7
CASSWTGDEQYF
TGCGCCAGCAGCTGGACAGGGGACGAGCAGTACTTC
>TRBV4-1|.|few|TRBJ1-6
CASSHSGPPLHF
TGCGCCAGCAGCCATTCAGGGCCACCCCTCCACTTT
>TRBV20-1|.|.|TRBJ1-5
CSAGGESNQPQHF
TGCAGTGCTGGGGGAGAGAGCAATCAGCCCCAGCATTTT
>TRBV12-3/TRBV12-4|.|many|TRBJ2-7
CASSSRTVLDEQYF
TGTGCCAGCAGTTCACGGACTGTCTTAGACGAGCAGTACTTC
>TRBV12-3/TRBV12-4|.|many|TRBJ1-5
CASSLGREVPQHF
TGTGCCAGCAGTCTGGGACGCGAAGTACCCCAGCATTTT
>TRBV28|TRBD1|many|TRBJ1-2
CASSYGDRPYGYTF
TGTGCCAGCAGCTACGGGGACAGGCCATATGGCTACACCTTC
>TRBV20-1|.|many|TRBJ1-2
CSARDLVGHGYTF
TGCAGTGCTAGAGATTTGGTAGGGCATGGCTACACCTTC
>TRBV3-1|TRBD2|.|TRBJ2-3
CASSLQRGADTQYF
TGTGCCAGCAGCCTACAGCGGGGGGCAGATACGCAGTATTTT
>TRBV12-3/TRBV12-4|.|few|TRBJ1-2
CASSLSTPGNGYTF
TGTGCCAGCAGTTTATCGACACCGGGGAATGGCTACACCTTC
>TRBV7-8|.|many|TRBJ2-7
CASSRPSTNYEQYF
TGTGCCAGCAGCCGCCCCTCAACTAACTACGAGCAGTACTTC
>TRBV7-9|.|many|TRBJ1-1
CASSLFALRQAGNTEAFF
TGTGCCAGCAGCTTATTTGCCCTACGACAGGCGGGGAACACTGAAGCTTTCTTT
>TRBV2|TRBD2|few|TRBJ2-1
CASSLAPGLGDNEQFF
TGTGCCAGCAGTCTGGCGCCGGGACTAGGTGACAATGAGCAGTTCTTC
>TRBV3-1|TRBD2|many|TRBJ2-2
CASSQGLAGPRTGELFF
TGTGCCAGCAGCCAAGGACTAGCGGGCCCGAGGACCGGGGAGCTGTTTTTT
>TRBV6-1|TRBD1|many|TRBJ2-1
CASSPHRDSHYNEQFF
TGTGCCAGCAGCCCACACCGGGACAGCCACTACAATGAGCAGTTCTTC
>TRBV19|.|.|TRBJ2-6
CAGESGANVLTF
TGTGCCGGAGAGTCTGGGGCCAACGTCCTGACTTTC
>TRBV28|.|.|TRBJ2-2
CASKGTTGELFF
TGTGCCAGTAAGGGTACCACCGGGGAGCTGTTTTTT
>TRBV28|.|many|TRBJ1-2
CASSLANYGYTF
TGTGCCAGCAGTTTGGCCAACTATGGCTACACCTTC
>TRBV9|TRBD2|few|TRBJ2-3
CASSPTSGRSTDTQYF
TGTGCCAGCAGCCCCACTAGCGGCAGGAGCACAGATACGCAGTATTTT
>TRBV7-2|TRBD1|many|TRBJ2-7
CASSAQQGFEQYF
TGTGCCAGCAGCGCCCAACAGGGGTTCGAGCAGTACTTC
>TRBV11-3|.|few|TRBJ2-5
CASSLVVAGETQYF
TGTGCCAGCAGCTTAGTCGTTGCAGGAGAGACCCAGTACTTC
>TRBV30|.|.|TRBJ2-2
CAWSASGLISAGELFF
TGTGCCTGGAGTGCCTCGGGGTTAATATCCGCCGGGGAGCTGTTTTTT
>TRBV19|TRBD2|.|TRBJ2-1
CASSVSGLASEQFF
TGTGCCAGTAGTGTATCGGGACTAGCGAGTGAGCAGTTCTTC
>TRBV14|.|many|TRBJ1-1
CASSSTRARDTEAFF
TGTGCCAGCAGCTCCACCAGGGCACGGGACACTGAAGCTTTCTTT
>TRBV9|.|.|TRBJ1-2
CASSVAIGDNYGYTF
TGTGCCAGCAGCGTAGCTATAGGGGATAACTATGGCTACACCTTC
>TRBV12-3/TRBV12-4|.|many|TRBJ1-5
CASNRAGGNQPQHF
TGTGCCAGCAACCGGGCAGGGGGCAATCAGCCCCAGCATTTT
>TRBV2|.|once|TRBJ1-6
CASSEFGEMSSYNSPLHF
TGTGCCAGCAGTGAATTTGGGGAAATGAGCTCCTATAATTCACCCCTCCACTTT
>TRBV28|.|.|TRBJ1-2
CASKLAGSATTIYGYTF
TGTGCCAGCAAGCTAGCGGGATCTGCGACAACAATTTATGGCTACACCTTC
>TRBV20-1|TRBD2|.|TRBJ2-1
CSALWQGSGRGDEQFF
TGCAGTGCGCTGTGGCAGGGTAGCGGGAGAGGTGATGAGCAGTTCTTC
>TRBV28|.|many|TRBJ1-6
CASSSGVGLFGNSPLHF
TGTGCCAGCAGTTCGGGGGTCGGGCTTTTCGGTAATTCACCCCTCCACTTT
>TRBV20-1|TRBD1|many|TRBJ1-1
CSAPGQGFDTEAFF
TGCAGTGCCCCAGGACAGGGGTTCGACACTGAAGCTTTCTTT
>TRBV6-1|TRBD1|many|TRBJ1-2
CASSMGQHYGYTF
TGTGCCAGCAGTATGGGACAGCACTATGGCTACACCTTC
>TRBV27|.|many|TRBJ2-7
CASRQPGYGEQYF
TGTGCCAGCAGACAGCCGGGGTACGGCGAGCAGTACTTC
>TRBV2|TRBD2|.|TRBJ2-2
CARRLAVTGELFF
TGTGCCAGGCGACTAGCGGTCACCGGGGAGCTGTTTTTT
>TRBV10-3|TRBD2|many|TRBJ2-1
CAISRLADKIGNEQFF
TGTGCCATCAGTCGACTAGCAGATAAGATCGGCAATGAGCAGTTCTTC
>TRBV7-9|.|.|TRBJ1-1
CASGLSRAAEAFF
TGTGCCAGCGGGTTGAGCAGGGCCGCTGAAGCTTTCTTT
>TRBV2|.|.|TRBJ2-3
CASSDWAGGASTDTQYF
TGTGCCAGCAGTGATTGGGCAGGGGGGGCTAGCACAGATACGCAGTATTTT
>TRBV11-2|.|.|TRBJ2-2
CASSLVPFALSNTGELFF
TGTGCCAGCAGCTTAGTCCCTTTCGCTCTATCGAACACCGGGGAGCTGTTTTTT